This TCR beta chain was sequenced in a study of control samples from healthy donors and cancer patients. Sequenced by immunoSEQ multiplex PCR; TCRdb stores in-frame clones only, minus some. This sample has around 97,000 clones, with 80% to 90% found just once. CDR1 is SQVTM, CDR2 ANQGSEA, per germline. CDR3 length: 12 amino acids. The J segment lost 4 bases and the V segment lost 5 bases, leaving 4 bases of the junction unmatched. This clone appeared once. This clonotype originated in a man between 60 and 75 years old with lung cancer. The chain couples TRBV29-1 to TRBJ2-7; 8 positions agree with TRBD2. Sequencing was performed on PBMCs. The CDR3 here is CSVRASGYEQYF. The CDR3 bases are TGCAGCGTTCGGGCTAGCGGGTACGAGCAGTACTTC.